One sample yielded the 29 T cell receptor beta chains listed below, sequenced in a study of cytomegalovirus exposure and HLA in healthy donors. Produced via immunoSEQ multiplex PCR; TCRdb's table is partial and in-frame only. The table lists around 300,000 clones, approximately 86% of them singletons. Material: PBMCs. The receptors derive from a woman in her thirties in good health and CMV-seropositive.

This sequence joins TRBV18 and TRBJ2-3, with D maybe TRBD2 (6 bases). The germline gives CDR1 KGHSH, CDR2 LQKENI. V lost 4 bases and J lost 6, with 14 bases in between. This CDR3 spans 14 amino acids. The CDR3 DNA is TGTGCCAGCTCACTGGGACTGAACGTCGATACGCAGTATTTT. Translated: CASSLGLNVDTQYF.

The V call is TRBV5-1, the J call TRBJ1-5; D call uncertain. Germline loops: CDR1 SGHRS, CDR2 YFSETQ. This CDR3 has 15 residues. The V end was cut by 1 base, the J end by 5 bases, with 13 bases between. The CDR3 DNA reads as TGCGCCAGCAGCTTGAGGGCAGGACCCGATCAGCCCCAGCATTTT. It yields the protein CASSLRAGPDQPQHF.

This sequence joins TRBV28 and TRBJ2-1; D may match TRBD1 or TRBD2 (5 bases each). This CDR3 spans 14 amino acids. Between the trimmed V and J ends, which lost 9 bases and 3 bases, there was a span of 15 bases. CDR1 MDHEN and CDR2 SYDVKM come from the germline V gene. CDR3 loop: CASSMRGGYNEQFF. DNA for the CDR3: TGTGCCAGTTCCATGAGGGGTGGCTACAATGAGCAGTTCTTC. Full variable domain (outside the CDR3, taken from reference TRBV28 and TRBJ2-1): DVKVTQSSRYLVKRTGEKVFLECVQDMDHENMFWYRQDPGLGLRLIYFSYDVKMKEKGDIPEGYSVSREKKERFSLILESASTNQTSMYLCASSMRGGYNEQFFGPGTRLTVL.

This clone was detected only once. The chain joins TRBV11-2 to TRBJ1-1; D is uncertain. V lost 7 bases and J lost 7, with 13 bases in between. CDR3 length equals 12 residues. Germline V CDR1 and CDR2: SGHAT, FQNNGV. CDR3 bases: TGTGCCAGCACCGCGATCGGGCTTGAAGCTTTCTTT. It encodes CASTAIGLEAFF.

The chain recombines TRBV7-3 with TRBJ2-5; 15 positions agree with TRBD2. Germline assignment: CDR1 SGHTA and CDR2 FQGTGA. This CDR3 spans 14 amino acids. The ends lost 5 bases at V and 7 bases at J; junction bases unmatched: 2. The DNA for the CDR3 is TGTGCCAGCAGCCCGGGACTAGCGGGGGGGACCCAGTACTTC. Its translation is CASSPGLAGGTQYF.

The rearrangement links TRBV18 to TRBJ2-7; 7 nucleotides align to TRBD1. This CDR3 contains 14 residues. Germline CDR1 KGHSH, CDR2 LQKENI. Unmatched junction bases numbered 8, after V lost 6 bases and J lost 3 bases. CDR3 sequence reads: CASSPNNRGYEQYF. CDR3 bases: TGTGCCAGCTCCCCGAATAACAGGGGCTACGAGCAGTACTTC.

This clone is a singleton in its sample. The chain uses TRBV5-1 and TRBJ2-2; D possibly corresponds to TRBD1 (6 bases). Germline CDR1 is SGHRS and CDR2 is YFSETQ. This CDR3 has 14 amino acids. V was trimmed by 1 base and J by 6 bases, leaving 10 bases between them. The CDR3 protein is CASSLTGIAGELFF. The CDR3 nucleotides read TGCGCCAGCAGCTTGACAGGGATCGCCGGGGAGCTGTTTTTT.

The chain joins TRBV5-4 to TRBJ1-2; tentatively, D is TRBD1 (6 bases). V lost 0 bases to trimming and J lost 5 bases, with 8 bases between them. Looked up from germline, CDR1 is SGHNT and CDR2 is YYREEE (reference sequence). The CDR3 consists of 13 residues. The CDR3 DNA reads as TGTGCCAGCAGCTTGGACCAGGGGTATGGCTACACCTTC. It encodes CASSLDQGYGYTF.

This clone was picked up a small number of times. The J gene is TRBJ1-4, the V gene TRBV6-6; a possible D gene is TRBD1 (5 bases). CDR1 is MNHNY and CDR2 is SVGAGI in the germline V gene (reference sequence). The CDR3 totals 11 residues. Deletions cut 8 bases from V and 8 bases from J, with 9 bases between. The CDR3: CASRGGEKLFF. The DNA of the CDR3 is TGTGCCAGCCGGGGGGGGGAAAAACTGTTTTTT.

The chain links TRBV2 to TRBJ1-1; D is unclear. Trimming pared 7 bases from V and 2 bases from J, leaving 14 bases between. CDR3 length equals 14 residues. Germline V gene data show CDR1 as SNHLY and CDR2 as FYNNEI. CDR3 in amino acids: CASNWGSFNTEAFF. CDR3 DNA sequence: TGTGCCAGCAACTGGGGATCTTTCAACACTGAAGCTTTCTTT. Looking up the rest from reference TRBV2 and TRBJ1-1 gives the full variable domain: EPEVTQTPSHQVTQMGQEVILRCVPISNHLYFYWYRQILGQKVEFLVSFYNNEISEKSEIFDDQFSVERPDGSNFTLKIRSTKLEDSAMYFCASNWGSFNTEAFFGQGTRLTVV.

The rearrangement uses TRBV19 and TRBJ1-1; D uncertain. Germline lookup yields CDR1 LNHDA and CDR2 SQIVND (reference sequence). This CDR3 contains 14 residues. The V gene lost 6 bases and the J gene lost 0 bases, with 11 bases spanning the gap. The chain's CDR3 is CASSYGGMNTEAFF. The DNA of the CDR3 is TGTGCCAGTAGCTATGGCGGGATGAACACTGAAGCTTTCTTT.

This chain uses TRBV6-1 with TRBJ1-5; D ambiguous. Per germline, CDR1 MNHNS and CDR2 SASEGT. The CDR3 totals 13 residues. V was cut by 7 bases and J by 2 bases, with 9 bases left in between. The CDR3 bases are TGTGCCAGCAATCGAGGAGGCAATCAGCCCCAGCATTTT. It codes for CASNRGGNQPQHF.

V gene TRBV18 combines with J gene TRBJ2-5; 8 positions agree with TRBD2. The V and J ends lost 2 bases and 14 bases, in that order; junction bases with no gene match: 10. There are 13 residues in the CDR3. Germline CDR1 and CDR2: KGHSH and LQKENI. The CDR3 DNA follows: TGTGCCAGCTCACCAGGCAGTAGCGGGGCGGAATACTTC. It is translated as CASSPGSSGAEYF.

This CDR3 is CASSYSGQGPHEQYF. DNA of the CDR3: TGTGCCAGCAGTTACTCTGGGCAGGGACCCCACGAGCAGTACTTC. The chain couples TRBV6-5 to TRBJ2-7; either TRBD1 or TRBD2 may fit D (5 bases each). CDR3 length equals 15 residues. V dropped 0 bases and J dropped 5 bases, with 14 bases sitting between them. Germline V gives CDR1 MNHEY, CDR2 SVGAGI.

V usage is TRBV27 and J usage is TRBJ2-7, with no clear D. The V gene's germline CDR1 is MNHEY and CDR2 SMNVEV (reference sequence). The CDR3 loop spans 17 amino acids. Trimming took off 5 bases at V and 0 bases at J, with 20 bases between the two ends. In DNA, the CDR3 is TGTGCCAGCAGTCCAGAACGAAGGGCCAAGAGCTCCTACGAGCAGTACTTC. It yields the protein CASSPERRAKSSYEQYF.

The chain links TRBV5-6 to TRBJ2-5; 9 bases align to TRBD1. Looked up from germline, CDR1 is SGHDT and CDR2 is YYEEEE. V gave up 3 bases and J gave up 4 bases; unmatched junction bases: 4. The CDR3 contains 14 residues. DNA of the CDR3: TGTGCCAGCAGCTGGGGGACAGGGAGAGAGACCCAGTACTTC. This translates into CASSWGTGRETQYF.

The rearrangement uses TRBV28 and TRBJ2-4; D assignment may be TRBD1 or TRBD2 (5 bases each). V lost 7 bases and J lost 0, with 10 bases in between. The CDR3 length is 14 residues. Per the germline V gene, CDR1 is MDHEN and CDR2 is SYDVKM. CDR3 region: CASTQDLAKNIQYF. The CDR3 DNA follows: TGTGCCAGCACACAGGACTTAGCCAAAAACATTCAGTACTTC.

This chain joins TRBV18 and TRBJ2-5; 7 bases align to TRBD2. CDR1 is KGHSH and CDR2 is LQKENI in the germline V gene. This CDR3 has 15 residues. The V gene end was trimmed by 3 bases and the J gene end by 1 base; junction bases not matched to a gene: 5. For the CDR3, the DNA is TGTGCCAGCTCACCCGGCGGGGGAACCCAAGAGACCCAGTACTTC. It yields the protein CASSPGGGTQETQYF.

This chain's CDR3 is CASSFKGAPNQPQHF. The CDR3 coding sequence is TGTGCCAGCAGCTTTAAAGGGGCTCCGAATCAGCCCCAGCATTTT. The chain couples TRBV5-6 to TRBJ1-5; TRBD1 might be the D (5 bases). V was cut by 2 bases and J by 4 bases, with 13 bases left in between. The CDR3 is 15 residues long. CDR1 SGHDT and CDR2 YYEEEE come from the germline V gene.

The chain recombines TRBV15 with TRBJ2-3, with 8 bases lining up with TRBD1. Germline CDR1 reads LNHNV; CDR2 reads YYDKDF (reference sequence). This CDR3 is 15 amino acids long. With 8 bases clipped from V and 3 bases from J, the junction kept 10 bases outside the gene matches. This CDR3 reads CATRLDRGRTDTQYF. The CDR3 region has the DNA TGTGCCACCCGCCTCGACAGGGGTAGGACAGATACGCAGTATTTT. The variable domain in full, with the rest retrieved from reference TRBV15 and TRBJ2-3, is DAMVIQNPRYQVTQFGKPVTLSCSQTLNHNVMYWYQQKSSQAPKLLFHYYDKDFNNEADTPDNFQSRRPNTSFCFLDIRSPGLGDTAMYLCATRLDRGRTDTQYFGPGTRLTVL.

This clone is a singleton in its sample. The V call is TRBV28, the J call TRBJ2-7; TRBD2 matches at 10 bases. V trimming: 6 bases; J trimming: 7 bases; junction bases outside the gene matches: 6. CDR1 is MDHEN and CDR2 is SYDVKM in the germline V gene. The CDR3 runs 13 residues. The CDR3 region has the DNA TGTGCCAGCAGAGCGGGAGGGTCCGGAGAGCAGTACTTC. It is translated as CASRAGGSGEQYF.

This clone was picked up one time. The chain combines TRBV28 with TRBJ2-1; TRBD1 matches at 10 bases. CDR3 size: 16 residues. With V trimmed by 5 bases and J by 4 bases, 8 bases remained unmatched. Per the germline V gene, CDR1 is MDHEN and CDR2 is SYDVKM. The CDR3 DNA follows: TGTGCCAGCAGTCATACGGGACAGGGGTTATACAATGAGCAGTTCTTC. It translates to CASSHTGQGLYNEQFF.

The chain has TRBV30 and TRBJ1-2; weak D call: TRBD1 (5 bases). Germline V gene lookup returns CDR1 GTSNPN and CDR2 SVGIG (reference sequence). The CDR3 is 14 amino acids. Trimming cost V 2 bases and J 4 bases, with 14 bases left between them. CDR3: CAWSFGAGFYGYTF. The CDR3 DNA reads as TGTGCCTGGAGTTTCGGGGCAGGTTTCTATGGCTACACCTTC.

The genes are TRBV19 and TRBJ2-1; 14 bases map to TRBD2. CDR3 size: 15 residues. The V segment lost 5 bases and the J segment 8 bases; nucleotides outside the gene matches: 5. The germline V gene encodes CDR1 LNHDA and CDR2 SQIVND (reference sequence). Written as DNA, the CDR3 is TGTGCCAGTAGTCCGGGGACTAGCGGGAGAGATGAGCAGTTCTTC. This encodes CASSPGTSGRDEQFF.

The genes are TRBV7-2 and TRBJ1-4; weak D call: TRBD1 (6 bases). The CDR3 length is 16 residues. Trimming cost V 4 bases and J 7 bases, with 19 bases left between them. Germline V lookup: CDR1 SGHTA, CDR2 FQGNSA. The CDR3 coding sequence is TGTGCCAGCAGCTCCGAAACCGGGACACACGGTGAAAAACTGTTTTTT. This translates into CASSSETGTHGEKLFF.

The genes are TRBV7-2 and TRBJ2-2; a weak D match, TRBD1 (6 bases). The germline CDR1 and CDR2 sequences are SGHTA and FQGNSA. Trimming took off 5 bases at V and 3 bases at J, with 13 bases between the two ends. The CDR3 is made up of 15 amino acids. CDR3 in amino acids: CASSPLRQDTGELFF. Written as DNA, the CDR3 is TGTGCCAGCAGCCCTCTCCGACAGGACACCGGGGAGCTGTTTTTT.

This clone was seen once. The rearrangement links TRBV7-2 to TRBJ2-7, with D unclear. Trimming pared 5 bases from V and 4 bases from J, leaving 12 bases between. This CDR3 has 13 amino acids. The germline CDR1 and CDR2 sequences are SGHTA and FQGNSA. This CDR3 is CASSPYDKYEQYF. The CDR3 nucleotides are TGTGCCAGCAGCCCGTATGACAAATACGAGCAGTACTTC.

This clone was observed a few times. V gene TRBV30 combines with J gene TRBJ1-2; TRBD1 aligns across 10 bases. The CDR3 extends over 13 amino acids. V was clipped by 3 bases and J by 8 bases; unmatched bases: 6. Germline V CDR1 and CDR2: GTSNPN, SVGIG (reference sequence). CDR3 residues: CAWRAGQGQGYTF. In DNA form, the CDR3 reads TGTGCCTGGAGAGCGGGACAGGGGCAGGGCTACACCTTC.

This chain joins TRBV2 and TRBJ2-7; 7 bases fit TRBD1. The CDR3 totals 12 residues. Trimming removed 5 bases from V and 6 bases from J; junction bases left unmatched: 4. The germline CDR1 and CDR2 sequences are SNHLY and FYNNEI. The CDR3 spells CASSSPGGEQYF. In nucleotides, the CDR3 is TGTGCCAGCAGTAGCCCAGGGGGCGAGCAGTACTTC.